These T cell receptor beta chains were read from a single sample in a study of T cells in Graves' hyperthyroidism and ophthalmopathy. TCRdb independently ran MiXCR on the multiplex PCR reads; one entry per CDR3 protein. The table lists fewer than 350,000 distinct CDR3 sequences, 15% to 20% of them singletons. Sequenced: blood. The source is a woman between 40 and 50 years old with Graves' ophthalmopathy. The conserved cysteine and the conserved F or W are not part of the CDR3 here. Each record gives: V gene, J gene, D gene, clone size, CDR3 protein. A D gene is named only where the DNA matches it firmly. Size is stated for part of the rows, as once, few or many counts, or as a class when the clone is expanded.

TRBV11-2	TRBJ1-1	NA	many	ASSLGLRDTEAF
TRBV6-5	TRBJ2-5	TRBD1	many	ASSYRGQTQY
TRBV20-1	TRBJ2-7	NA	NA	SASWARDPNAYEQY
TRBV6-2/TRBV6-3	TRBJ2-7	NA	NA	ASSTITYEQY
TRBV6-1	TRBJ1-2	NA	many	ASSEVVGYT
TRBV12-3/TRBV12-4	TRBJ1-2	TRBD1	many	ASSIYRGRTNYGYT
TRBV27	TRBJ1-1	NA	many	ASSQRLNTEAF
TRBV29-1	TRBJ1-2	NA	many	SVDNRHLNNYGYT
TRBV6-5	TRBJ2-7	TRBD2	many	ASSYGGRASYEQY
TRBV20-1	TRBJ2-5	NA	many	SRLDLSQETQY
TRBV6-2/TRBV6-3	TRBJ2-6	NA	many	ASSYWSGGGLRLSGANVLT
TRBV12-3/TRBV12-4	TRBJ1-2	TRBD1	many	ASRRVGTGMGYGYT
TRBV27	TRBJ2-7	NA	many	ASSLRRASQERGAYEQY
TRBV28	TRBJ1-3	NA	many	ASSLSTPQNTIY
TRBV9	TRBJ1-1	NA	few	ASSVNSGNTEAF
TRBV28	TRBJ2-7	NA	many	ASTWGGTEAYEQY
TRBV6-2/TRBV6-3	TRBJ1-5	TRBD1	NA	ASSYDTRGLWPNQPQH
TRBV24-1	TRBJ2-2	TRBD2	many	ATTPGGRGNTGELF
TRBV28	TRBJ2-7	NA	many	ASSFMTGQY
TRBV11-2	TRBJ2-5	TRBD2	few	ASSLGERTGGEETQY